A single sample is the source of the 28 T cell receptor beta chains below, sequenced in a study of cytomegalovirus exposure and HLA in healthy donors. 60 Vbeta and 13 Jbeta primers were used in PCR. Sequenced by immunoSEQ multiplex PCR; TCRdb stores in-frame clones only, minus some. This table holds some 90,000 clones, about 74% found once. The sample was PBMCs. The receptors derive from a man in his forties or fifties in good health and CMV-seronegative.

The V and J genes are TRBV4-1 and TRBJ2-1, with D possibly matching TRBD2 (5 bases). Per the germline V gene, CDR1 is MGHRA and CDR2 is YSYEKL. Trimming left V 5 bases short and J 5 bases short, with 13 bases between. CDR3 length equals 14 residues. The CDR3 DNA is TGCGCCAGCAGCTACGACGAGGGAAACAATGAGCAGTTCTTC. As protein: CASSYDEGNNEQFF.

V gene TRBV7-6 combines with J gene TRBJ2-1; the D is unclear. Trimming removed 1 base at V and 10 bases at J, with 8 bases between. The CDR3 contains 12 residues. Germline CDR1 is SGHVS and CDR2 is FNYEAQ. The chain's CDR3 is CASSLVGGEQFF. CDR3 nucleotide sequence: TGTGCCAGCAGCTTAGTCGGCGGAGAGCAGTTCTTC.

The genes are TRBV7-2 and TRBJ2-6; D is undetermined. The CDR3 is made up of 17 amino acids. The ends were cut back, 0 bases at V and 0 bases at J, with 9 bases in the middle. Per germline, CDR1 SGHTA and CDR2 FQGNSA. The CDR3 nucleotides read TGTGCCAGCAGCTTAGCGCACAGCCACTCTGGGGCCAACGTCCTGACTTTC. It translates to CASSLAHSHSGANVLTF.

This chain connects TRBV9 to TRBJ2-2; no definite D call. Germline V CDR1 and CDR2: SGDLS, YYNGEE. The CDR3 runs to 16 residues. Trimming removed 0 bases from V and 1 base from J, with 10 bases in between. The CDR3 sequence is CASSVEIAGNTGELFF. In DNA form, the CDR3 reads TGTGCCAGCAGCGTAGAGATCGCAGGGAACACCGGGGAGCTGTTTTTT. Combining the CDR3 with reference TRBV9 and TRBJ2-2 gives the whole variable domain DSGVTQTPKHLITATGQRVTLRCSPRSGDLSVYWYQQSLDQGLQFLIQYYNGEERAKGNILERFSAQQFPDLHSELNLSSLELGDSALYFCASSVEIAGNTGELFFGEGSRLTVL.

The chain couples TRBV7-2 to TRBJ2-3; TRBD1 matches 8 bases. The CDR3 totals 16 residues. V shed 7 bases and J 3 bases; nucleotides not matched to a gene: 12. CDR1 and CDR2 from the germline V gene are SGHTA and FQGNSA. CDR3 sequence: CASNFPIHRGTDTQYF. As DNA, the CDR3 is TGTGCCAGCAACTTCCCCATTCACAGGGGGACAGATACGCAGTATTTT.

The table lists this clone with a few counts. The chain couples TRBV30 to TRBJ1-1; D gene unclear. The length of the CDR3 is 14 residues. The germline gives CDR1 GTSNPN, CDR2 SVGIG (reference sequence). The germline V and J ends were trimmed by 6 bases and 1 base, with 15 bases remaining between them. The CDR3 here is CACSTQLPNTEAFF. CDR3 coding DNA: TGTGCCTGTTCAACCCAACTCCCGAACACTGAAGCTTTCTTT.

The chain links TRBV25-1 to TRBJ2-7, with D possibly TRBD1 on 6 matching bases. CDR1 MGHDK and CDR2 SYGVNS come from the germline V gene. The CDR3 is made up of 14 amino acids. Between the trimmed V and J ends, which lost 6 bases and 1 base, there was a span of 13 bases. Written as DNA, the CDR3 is TGTGCCAGCAGGAGGACAGACGAGTCCTACGAGCAGTACTTC. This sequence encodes CASRRTDESYEQYF.

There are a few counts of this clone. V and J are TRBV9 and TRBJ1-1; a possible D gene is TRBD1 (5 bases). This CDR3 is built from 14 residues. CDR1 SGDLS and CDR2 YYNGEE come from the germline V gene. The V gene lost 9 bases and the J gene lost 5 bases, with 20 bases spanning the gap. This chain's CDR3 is CATALGPDGTEAFF. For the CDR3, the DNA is TGTGCCACCGCCTTGGGGCCGGACGGGACTGAAGCTTTCTTT. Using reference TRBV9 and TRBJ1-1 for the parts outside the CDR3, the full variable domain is DSGVTQTPKHLITATGQRVTLRCSPRSGDLSVYWYQQSLDQGLQFLIQYYNGEERAKGNILERFSAQQFPDLHSELNLSSLELGDSALYFCATALGPDGTEAFFGQGTRLTVV.

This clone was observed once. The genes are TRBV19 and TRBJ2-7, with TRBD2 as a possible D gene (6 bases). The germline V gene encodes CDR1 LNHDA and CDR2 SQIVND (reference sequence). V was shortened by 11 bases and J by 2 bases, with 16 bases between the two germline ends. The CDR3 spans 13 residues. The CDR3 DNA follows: TGTGCCGCCTCTCCCGGGACTCCCTACGAGCAGTACTTC. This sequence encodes CAASPGTPYEQYF.

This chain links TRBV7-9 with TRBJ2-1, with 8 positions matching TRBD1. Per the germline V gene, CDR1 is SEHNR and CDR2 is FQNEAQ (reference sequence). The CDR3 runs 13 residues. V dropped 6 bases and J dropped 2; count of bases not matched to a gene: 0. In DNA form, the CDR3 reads TGTGCCAGCAGACAGGGGGCCTACAATGAGCAGTTCTTC. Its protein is CASRQGAYNEQFF.

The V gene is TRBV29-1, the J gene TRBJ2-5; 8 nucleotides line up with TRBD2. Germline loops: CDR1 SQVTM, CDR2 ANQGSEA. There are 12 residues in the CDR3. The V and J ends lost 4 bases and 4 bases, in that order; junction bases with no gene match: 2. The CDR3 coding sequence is TGCAGCGTTGCAGCGGGGGCAGAGACCCAGTACTTC. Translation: CSVAAGAETQYF.

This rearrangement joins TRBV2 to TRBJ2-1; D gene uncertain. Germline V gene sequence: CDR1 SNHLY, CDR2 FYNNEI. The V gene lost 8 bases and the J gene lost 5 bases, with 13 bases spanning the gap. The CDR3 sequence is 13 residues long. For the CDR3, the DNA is TGTGCCAGCCGCACTCGGGTTCACAATGAGCAGTTCTTC. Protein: CASRTRVHNEQFF. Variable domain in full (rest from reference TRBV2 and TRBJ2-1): EPEVTQTPSHQVTQMGQEVILRCVPISNHLYFYWYRQILGQKVEFLVSFYNNEISEKSEIFDDQFSVERPDGSNFTLKIRSTKLEDSAMYFCASRTRVHNEQFFGPGTRLTVL.

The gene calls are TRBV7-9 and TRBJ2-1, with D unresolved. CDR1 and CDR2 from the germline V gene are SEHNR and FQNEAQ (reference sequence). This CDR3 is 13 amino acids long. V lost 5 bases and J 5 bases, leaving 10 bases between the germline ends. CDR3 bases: TGTGCCAGCAGCACCGACTTAAACAATGAGCAGTTCTTC. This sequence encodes CASSTDLNNEQFF.

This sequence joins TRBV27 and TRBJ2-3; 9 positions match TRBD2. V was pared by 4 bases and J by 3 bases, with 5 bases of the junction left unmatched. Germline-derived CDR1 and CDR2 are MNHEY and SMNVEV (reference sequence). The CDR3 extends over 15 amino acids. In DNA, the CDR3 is TGTGCCAGCAGTTGGGCTAGCGGGGTAACAGATACGCAGTATTTT. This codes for CASSWASGVTDTQYF.

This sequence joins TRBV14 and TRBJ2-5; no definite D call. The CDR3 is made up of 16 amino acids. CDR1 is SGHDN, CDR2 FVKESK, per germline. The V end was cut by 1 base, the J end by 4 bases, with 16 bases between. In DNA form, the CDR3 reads TGTGCCAGCAGCCAAGGGCAGGTCCAATTTGGAGAGACCCAGTACTTC. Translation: CASSQGQVQFGETQYF.

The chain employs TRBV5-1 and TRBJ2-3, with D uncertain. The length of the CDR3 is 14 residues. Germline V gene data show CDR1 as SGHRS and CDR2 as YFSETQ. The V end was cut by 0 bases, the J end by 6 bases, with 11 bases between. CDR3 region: CASSLALSKDTQYF. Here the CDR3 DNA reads TGCGCCAGCAGCTTGGCTCTTTCTAAGGATACGCAGTATTTT.

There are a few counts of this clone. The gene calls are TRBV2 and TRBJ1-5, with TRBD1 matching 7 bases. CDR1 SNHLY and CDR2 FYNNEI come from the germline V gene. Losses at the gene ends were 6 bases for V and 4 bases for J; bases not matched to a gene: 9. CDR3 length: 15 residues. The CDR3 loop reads CASRQQGIGNQPQHF. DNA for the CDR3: TGTGCCAGCAGACAACAGGGGATAGGTAATCAGCCCCAGCATTTT.

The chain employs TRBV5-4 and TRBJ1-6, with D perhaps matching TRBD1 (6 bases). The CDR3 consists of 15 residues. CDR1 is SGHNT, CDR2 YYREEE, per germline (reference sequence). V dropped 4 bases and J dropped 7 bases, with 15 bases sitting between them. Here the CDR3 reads CASSRTPGQNSPLHF. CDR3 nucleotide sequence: TGTGCCAGCAGCCGGACCCCGGGACAAAATTCACCCCTCCACTTT.

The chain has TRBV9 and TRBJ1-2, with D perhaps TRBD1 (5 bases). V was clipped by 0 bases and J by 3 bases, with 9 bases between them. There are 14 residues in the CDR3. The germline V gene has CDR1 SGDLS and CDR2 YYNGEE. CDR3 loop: CASSVAGLDYGYTF. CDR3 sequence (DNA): TGTGCCAGCAGCGTAGCGGGACTCGACTATGGCTACACCTTC.

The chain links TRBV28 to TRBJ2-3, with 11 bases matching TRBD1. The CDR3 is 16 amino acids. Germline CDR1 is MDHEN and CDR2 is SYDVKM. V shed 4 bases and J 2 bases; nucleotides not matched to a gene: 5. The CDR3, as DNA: TGTGCCAGCAGTTCCCGGGACAGGGGGAACACAGATACGCAGTATTTT. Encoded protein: CASSSRDRGNTDTQYF.

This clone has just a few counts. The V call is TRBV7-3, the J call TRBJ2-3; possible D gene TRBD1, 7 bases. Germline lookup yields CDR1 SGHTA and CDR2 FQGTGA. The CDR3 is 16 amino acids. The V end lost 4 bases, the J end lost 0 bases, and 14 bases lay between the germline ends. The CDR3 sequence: CASSSRDSSSTDTQYF. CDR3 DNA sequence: TGTGCCAGCAGCTCGCGGGACAGCTCTAGCACAGATACGCAGTATTTT.

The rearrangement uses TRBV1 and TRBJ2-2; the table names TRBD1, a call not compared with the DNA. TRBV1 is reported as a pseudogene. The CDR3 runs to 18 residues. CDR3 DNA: TGCACCAGCAGCCAAGGCCGGGGACAGGGGGGTAGTACCGGGGAGCTGTTTTTT. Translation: CTSSQGRGQGGSTGELFF.

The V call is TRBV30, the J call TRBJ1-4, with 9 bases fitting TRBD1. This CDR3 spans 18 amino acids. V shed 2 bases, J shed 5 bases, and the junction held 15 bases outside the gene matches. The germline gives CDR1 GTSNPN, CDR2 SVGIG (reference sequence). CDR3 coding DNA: TGTGCCTGGAGTATTTACCGGGACAGGGCTCGTAGGAATGAAAAACTGTTTTTT. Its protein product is CAWSIYRDRARRNEKLFF.

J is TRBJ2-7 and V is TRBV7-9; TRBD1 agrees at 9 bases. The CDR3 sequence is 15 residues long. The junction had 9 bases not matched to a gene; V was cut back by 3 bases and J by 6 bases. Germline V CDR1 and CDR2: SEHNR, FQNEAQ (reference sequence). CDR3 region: CASSFSGTGFSEQYF. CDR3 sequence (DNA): TGTGCCAGCAGCTTTTCCGGGACAGGGTTCAGCGAGCAGTACTTC.

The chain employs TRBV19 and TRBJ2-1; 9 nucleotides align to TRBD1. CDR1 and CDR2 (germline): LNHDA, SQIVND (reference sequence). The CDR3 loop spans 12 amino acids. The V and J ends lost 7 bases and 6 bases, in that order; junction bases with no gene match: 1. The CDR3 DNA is TGTGCCAGTAAACAGGGGGCCAATGAGCAGTTCTTC. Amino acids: CASKQGANEQFF.

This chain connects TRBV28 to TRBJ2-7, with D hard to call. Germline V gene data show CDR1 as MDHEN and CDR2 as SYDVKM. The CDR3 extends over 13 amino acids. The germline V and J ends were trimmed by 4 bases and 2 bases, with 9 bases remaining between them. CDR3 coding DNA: TGTGCCAGCAGTTGGAGTTCTGCCTACGAGCAGTACTTC. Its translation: CASSWSSAYEQYF.

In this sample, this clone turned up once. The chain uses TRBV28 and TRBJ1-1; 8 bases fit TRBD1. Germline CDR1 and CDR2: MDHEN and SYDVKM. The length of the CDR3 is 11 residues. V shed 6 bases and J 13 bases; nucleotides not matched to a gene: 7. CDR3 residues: CASSYRGADFF. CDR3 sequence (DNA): TGTGCCAGCAGCTACAGGGGGGCTGATTTCTTT.

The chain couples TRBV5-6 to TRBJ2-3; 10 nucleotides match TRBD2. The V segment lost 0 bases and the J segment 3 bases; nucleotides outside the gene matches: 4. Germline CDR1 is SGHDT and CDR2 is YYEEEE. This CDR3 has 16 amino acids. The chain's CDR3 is CASSLVPAGGTDTQYF. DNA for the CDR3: TGTGCCAGCAGCTTGGTCCCAGCGGGGGGGACAGATACGCAGTATTTT.